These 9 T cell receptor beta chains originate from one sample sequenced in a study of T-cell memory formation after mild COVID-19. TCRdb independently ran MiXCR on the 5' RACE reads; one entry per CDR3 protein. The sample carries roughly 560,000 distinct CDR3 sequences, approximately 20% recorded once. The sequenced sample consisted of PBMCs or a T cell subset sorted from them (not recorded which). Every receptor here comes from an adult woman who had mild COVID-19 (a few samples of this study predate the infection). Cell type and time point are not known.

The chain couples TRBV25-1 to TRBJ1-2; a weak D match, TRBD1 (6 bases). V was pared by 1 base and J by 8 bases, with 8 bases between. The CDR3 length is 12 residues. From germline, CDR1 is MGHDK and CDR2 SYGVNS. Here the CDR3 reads CASSEWGAGYTF. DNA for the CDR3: TGTGCCAGCAGTGAATGGGGGGCCGGCTACACCTTC.

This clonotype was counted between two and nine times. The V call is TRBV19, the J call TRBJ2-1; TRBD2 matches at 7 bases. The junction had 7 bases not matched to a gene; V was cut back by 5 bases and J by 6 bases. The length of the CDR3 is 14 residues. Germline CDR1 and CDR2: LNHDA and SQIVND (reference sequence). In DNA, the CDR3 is TGTGCCAGTAGTCCGGGACTACAGTCCAATGAGCAGTTCTTC. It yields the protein CASSPGLQSNEQFF.

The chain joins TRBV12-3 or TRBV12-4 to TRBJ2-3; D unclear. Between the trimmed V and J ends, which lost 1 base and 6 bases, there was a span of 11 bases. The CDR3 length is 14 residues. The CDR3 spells CASSLGLWGDTQYF. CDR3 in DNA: TGTGCCAGCAGTTTAGGTCTTTGGGGTGATACGCAGTATTTT.

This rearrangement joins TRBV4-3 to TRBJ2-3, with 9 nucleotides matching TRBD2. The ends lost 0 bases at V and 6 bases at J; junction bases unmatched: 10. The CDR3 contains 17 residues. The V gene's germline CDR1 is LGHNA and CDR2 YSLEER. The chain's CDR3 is CASSQDLEREVTDTQYF. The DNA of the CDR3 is TGCGCCAGCAGCCAAGATCTCGAGCGGGAGGTTACGGATACGCAGTATTTT.

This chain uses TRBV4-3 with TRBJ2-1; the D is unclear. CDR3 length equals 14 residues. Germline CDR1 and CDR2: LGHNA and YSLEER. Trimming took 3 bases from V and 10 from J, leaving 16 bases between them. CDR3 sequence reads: CASSHPLRSREQFF. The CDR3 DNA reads TGCGCCAGCAGCCATCCACTGCGGAGCCGGGAGCAGTTCTTC.

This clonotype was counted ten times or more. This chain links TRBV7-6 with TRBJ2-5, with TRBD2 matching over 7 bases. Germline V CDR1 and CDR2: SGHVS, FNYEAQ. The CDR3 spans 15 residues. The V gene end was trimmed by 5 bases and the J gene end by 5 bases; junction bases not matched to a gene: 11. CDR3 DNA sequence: TGTGCCAGCAGCGGCCCAGCGGGGCGTGTGGAGACCCAGTACTTC. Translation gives CASSGPAGRVETQYF.

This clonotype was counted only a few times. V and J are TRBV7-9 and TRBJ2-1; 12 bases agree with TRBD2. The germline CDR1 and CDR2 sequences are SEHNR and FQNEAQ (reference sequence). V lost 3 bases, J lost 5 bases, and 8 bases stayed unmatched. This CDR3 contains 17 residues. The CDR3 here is CASSLGSSGREDNEQFF. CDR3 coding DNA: TGTGCCAGCAGCTTGGGTTCTAGCGGGAGGGAGGACAATGAGCAGTTCTTC.

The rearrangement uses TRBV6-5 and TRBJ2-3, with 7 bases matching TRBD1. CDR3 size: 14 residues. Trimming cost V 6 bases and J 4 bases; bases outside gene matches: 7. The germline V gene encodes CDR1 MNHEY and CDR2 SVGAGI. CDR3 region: CASSLDRNSDTQYF. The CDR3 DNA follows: TGTGCCAGCAGCCTGGACAGGAACTCAGATACGCAGTATTTT.

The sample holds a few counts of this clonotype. The CDR3 DNA reads as TGTGCCAGCAGCACCGGGACCAAGACAGATACGCAGTATTTT. Translating it yields CASSTGTKTDTQYF. This sequence joins TRBV9 and TRBJ2-3; D possibly matches TRBD1 or TRBD2 (5 bases each). Trimming stripped 4 bases from V and 3 bases from J, with 12 bases between. CDR1 and CDR2 from the germline V gene are SGDLS and YYNGEE. This CDR3 region has 14 residues. Looking up the rest from reference TRBV9 and TRBJ2-3 gives the full variable domain: DSGVTQTPKHLITATGQRVTLRCSPRSGDLSVYWYQQSLDQGLQFLIQYYNGEERAKGNILERFSAQQFPDLHSELNLSSLELGDSALYFCASSTGTKTDTQYFGPGTRLTVL.